The rows below give T cell receptor beta chains drawn from one sample of a study of T cells in Graves' hyperthyroidism and ophthalmopathy. MiXCR, applied by TCRdb to the multiplex PCR reads, yields one record per CDR3 protein. The table shows about 270,000 distinct CDR3 sequences, with about 20% occurring only once. Sequencing input: blood. The receptors come from a man aged 25 to 40 with Graves' ophthalmopathy. Each CDR3 is given with its conserved first and last residue. The order of the fields is CDR3 protein, CDR3 DNA, D gene, clone size, V gene, J gene. A D gene is named only where the DNA matches it firmly. Expanded clones get a size class; other rows say once, few or many, or leave the size out.

CASSPNLWGGSNEQFF	TGTGCCAGCAGTCCAAACCTCTGGGGGGGATCCAATGAGCAGTTCTTC	TRBD2	few	TRBV28	TRBJ2-1
CASSANLAGAAGEQYF	TGTGCCAGCAGTGCAAACCTAGCGGGGGCGGCGGGCGAGCAGTACTTC	TRBD2	.	TRBV6-1	TRBJ2-7
CASIQGDSTTTEAFF	TGTGCCAGTATCCAAGGGGACAGCACCACCACTGAAGCTTTCTTT	TRBD1	once	TRBV19	TRBJ1-1
CASSEAEAFF	TGTGCCAGCAGTGAAGCGGAAGCTTTCTTT	.	many	TRBV2	TRBJ1-1
CASSFGPGQSKVYNEQFF	TGTGCCAGCAGCTTCGGCCCGGGACAGAGCAAGGTCTACAATGAGCAGTTCTTC	TRBD1	many	TRBV11-2	TRBJ2-1
CATRWTSGHPAQYF	TGTGCCACGAGGTGGACTAGCGGCCACCCGGCGCAGTATTTT	TRBD2	.	TRBV28	TRBJ2-3
CASSPRGRTDTQYF	TGTGCCAGCAGCCCCAGGGGCCGAACAGATACGCAGTATTTT	.	.	TRBV7-2	TRBJ2-3
CASSLPGLAGTDTQYF	TGTGCCAGCAGCTTACCGGGACTAGCAGGCACAGATACGCAGTATTTT	TRBD2	.	TRBV5-6	TRBJ2-3
CASSPQGLGTGELFF	TGTGCCAGCAGCCCACAGGGACTAGGGACCGGGGAGCTGTTTTTT	TRBD2	few	TRBV7-8	TRBJ2-2
CATSDLEASGASTDTQYF	TGTGCCACCAGTGATTTGGAGGCTAGCGGAGCTAGCACAGATACGCAGTATTTT	TRBD2	.	TRBV24-1	TRBJ2-3
CASGAGRGYNEQFF	TGTGCCAGCGGGGCGGGCAGGGGGTACAATGAGCAGTTCTTC	TRBD1	.	TRBV11-1	TRBJ2-1
CASSFAEAGYEQYF	TGTGCCAGCAGTTTTGCCGAGGCAGGCTACGAGCAGTACTTC	.	few	TRBV12-3/TRBV12-4	TRBJ2-7
CASSTGTFEYF	TGTGCCAGCAGTACCGGGACATTTGAGTACTTC	.	.	TRBV6-1	TRBJ2-4
CASSQATPGLSTYQYF	TGCGCCAGCAGCCAAGCCACTCCGGGACTATCTACGTACCAGTACTTC	TRBD2	few	TRBV4-1	TRBJ2-5
CSATRLAGVSNTQYF	TGCAGTGCTACCAGACTAGCGGGAGTATCAAATACGCAGTATTTT	TRBD2	few	TRBV20-1	TRBJ2-3
CASSLETSGRTGELFF	TGTGCCAGCAGTTTAGAGACTAGCGGGAGGACCGGGGAGCTGTTTTTT	TRBD2	few	TRBV28	TRBJ2-2
CASSSGLKEKLFF	TGTGCCAGCAGTTCGGGACTGAAAGAAAAACTGTTTTTT	.	few	TRBV27	TRBJ1-4
CASSRGQGSTGELFF	TGTGCCAGCAGCCGAGGACAGGGTAGCACCGGGGAGCTGTTTTTT	TRBD1	many	TRBV3-1	TRBJ2-2
CASSELGLSARGELFF	TGTGCCAGCAGTGAACTCGGTCTCAGTGCGCGGGGGGAGCTGTTTTTT	.	.	TRBV6-1	TRBJ2-2
CASSGQGKSNQPQHF	TGTGCCAGCAGTGGACAGGGCAAAAGCAATCAGCCCCAGCATTTT	TRBD1	few	TRBV25-1	TRBJ1-5
CASSREPYEQYF	TGCGCCAGCAGCCGAGAACCCTACGAGCAGTACTTC	.	.	TRBV5-1	TRBJ2-7
CASSYGQENVQPQHF	TGTGCCAGCAGTTATGGACAGGAAAATGTTCAGCCCCAGCATTTT	TRBD1	.	TRBV6-5	TRBJ1-5
CASSLSTSTSSYNEQFF	TGTGCCAGCAGTTTATCGACTAGCACAAGCTCCTACAATGAGCAGTTCTTC	TRBD2	many	TRBV27	TRBJ2-1
CSARGTSEETQYF	TGCAGTGCTAGAGGGACATCCGAAGAGACCCAGTACTTC	.	many	TRBV20-1	TRBJ2-5
CASSYSRTGPTDQPQHF	TGTGCCAGCAGTTACTCGAGAACCGGACCTACGGATCAGCCCCAGCATTTT	.	many	TRBV6-2/TRBV6-3	TRBJ1-5
CASSSLGGYTF	TGTGCCAGCAGTTCCCTCGGGGGCTACACCTTC	.	many	TRBV28	TRBJ1-2
CSARVQGVGETQYF	TGCAGTGCTAGAGTCCAGGGGGTTGGAGAGACCCAGTACTTC	TRBD1	.	TRBV20-1	TRBJ2-5
CASSGQEGAYEQYF	TGCGCCAGCAGCGGACAGGAGGGGGCCTACGAGCAGTACTTC	.	few	TRBV10-2	TRBJ2-7
CAVGGTVNSPLHF	TGTGCGGTGGGGGGGACAGTTAATTCACCCCTCCACTTT	TRBD1	.	TRBV6-2/TRBV6-3	TRBJ1-6
CSASERKIEQFF	TGCAGTGCTAGTGAGCGGAAAATTGAGCAGTTCTTC	.	few	TRBV20-1	TRBJ2-1
CSGGLGLIYNEQFF	TGCAGCGGGGGACTAGGGCTCATTTACAATGAGCAGTTCTTC	TRBD2	few	TRBV29-1	TRBJ2-1
CASSVQPSTDTQYF	TGTGCCAGCAGTGTACAACCTAGCACAGATACGCAGTATTTT	.	many	TRBV2	TRBJ2-3
CATSLNSAAKNIQYF	TGTGCCACCAGCTTAAATAGCGCAGCCAAAAACATTCAGTACTTC	.	.	TRBV15	TRBJ2-4
CASSQGRGLAGSTQYF	TGTGCCAGCAGCCAAGGCCGCGGACTAGCGGGATCGACCCAGTACTTC	TRBD2	many	TRBV3-1	TRBJ2-5
CATSRGGTGVQPQHF	TGTGCCACCAGCAGAGGCGGGACAGGGGTTCAGCCCCAGCATTTT	TRBD1	few	TRBV15	TRBJ1-5
CASSLSSGRAYEQYF	TGTGCCAGCAGTTTGAGTAGCGGGAGGGCCTACGAGCAGTACTTC	TRBD2	many	TRBV12-3/TRBV12-4	TRBJ2-7
CASSLWGAFDRETQYF	TGCGCCAGCAGCTTGTGGGGCGCCTTCGATAGAGAGACCCAGTACTTC	.	few	TRBV5-1	TRBJ2-5
CASSLTGFRDLNTEAFF	TGTGCCAGCAGCTTGACAGGGTTTCGAGACCTGAACACTGAAGCTTTCTTT	TRBD1	.	TRBV11-1	TRBJ1-1
CASSAPGTGFYEQYF	TGTGCCAGCAGCGCGCCCGGGACAGGGTTCTACGAGCAGTACTTC	TRBD1	many	TRBV3-1	TRBJ2-7
CASMAGLLTGTEAFF	TGTGCCAGCATGGCGGGTTTGCTTACGGGCACTGAAGCTTTCTTT	.	many	TRBV2	TRBJ1-1
CASSLEGTPNQPQHF	TGCGCCAGCAGCTTGGAGGGGACGCCTAATCAGCCCCAGCATTTT	.	many	TRBV5-1	TRBJ1-5
CASSFSPGSIYEQYF	TGTGCCAGCAGTTTTTCCCCGGGATCTATCTACGAGCAGTACTTC	.	few	TRBV27	TRBJ2-7
CASSAGQGPYEQYF	TGTGCCAGCTCCGCCGGACAGGGTCCCTACGAGCAGTACTTC	TRBD1	.	TRBV18	TRBJ2-7
CAWNRQEYTEAFF	TGTGCCTGGAATAGACAGGAGTACACTGAAGCTTTCTTT	.	many	TRBV30	TRBJ1-1
CASSRTQNTGELFF	TGTGCCAGCAGTAGGACTCAGAACACCGGGGAGCTGTTTTTT	.	few	TRBV12-3/TRBV12-4	TRBJ2-2
CASSRLAGTFNEQFF	TGTGCCAGCAGTAGACTAGCGGGAACCTTCAATGAGCAGTTCTTC	TRBD2	few	TRBV12-3/TRBV12-4	TRBJ2-1
CASSPTLSGTGELFF	TGTGCCAGCAGCCCGACCTTGTCGGGCACCGGGGAGCTGTTTTTT	.	few	TRBV11-3	TRBJ2-2
CASSTDRRNEQLF	TGTGCCAGTAGTACCGACCGTCGTAATGAGCAGCTCTTC	.	.	TRBV19	TRBJ2-1
CASSQGQWGTEAFF	TGTGCCAGCAGCCAGGGACAGTGGGGCACTGAAGCTTTCTTT	TRBD1	few	TRBV5-6	TRBJ1-1
CASSIIFDGGVSLQHF	TGTGCCAGTAGTATAATTTTCGACGGCGGGGTGTCTCTCCAGCATTTT	.	few	TRBV19	TRBJ1-5
CASSLGGDSPNYGYTF	TGTGCCAGCAGCTTAGGGGGGGACAGTCCTAACTATGGCTACACCTTC	TRBD1	many	TRBV11-3	TRBJ1-2
CASSEPGQGKTYGYTF	TGTGCCAGCAGTGAACCTGGACAGGGCAAAACCTATGGCTACACCTTC	TRBD1	.	TRBV25-1	TRBJ1-2
CASSVRQNNEQFF	TGTGCCAGCAGCGTTAGACAGAACAATGAGCAGTTCTTC	.	few	TRBV7-6	TRBJ2-1